This T cell receptor beta chain was documented in a study of blood T cells in healthy people across ages. Study-level points and caveats: Both naive CD4+ cell counts and diversity were greater in long-lived donors than in aged donors.

CDR1 SGHDN and CDR2 FVKESK come from the germline V gene. Trimming stripped 5 bases from V and 7 bases from J, with 9 bases between. The CDR3 length is 11 residues. Ranging in age from about 6 to 100, the donors were healthy Caucasian individuals from Russia. RNA extraction gave at least 5.5 micrograms of total RNA per sample. To note about this clonotype: Its target is unknown.

A second PCR, run for roughly 7 to 11 cycles, used a sample-barcoded 5' primer plus a J-beta primer mix. TCRdb fed the 5' RACE reads into MiXCR, producing one record per CDR3 protein. The sample lists around 870,000 distinct CDR3 sequences, 25% to 30% occurring once. Sequenced material: blood. This receptor was taken from a woman aged 80 or older in good health. V usage is TRBV14 and J usage is TRBJ2-7; D uncertain. DNA of the CDR3: TGTGCCAGCAGCTCCGAGCCTGAGCAGTACTTC. Its translation is CASSSEPEQYF. Filled out from reference TRBV14 and TRBJ2-7, the complete variable domain reads EAGVTQFPSHSVIEKGQTVTLRCDPISGHDNLYWYRRVMGKEIKFLLHFVKESKQDESGMPNNRFLAERTGGTYSTLKVQPAELEDSGVYFCASSSEPEQYFGPGTRLTVT.